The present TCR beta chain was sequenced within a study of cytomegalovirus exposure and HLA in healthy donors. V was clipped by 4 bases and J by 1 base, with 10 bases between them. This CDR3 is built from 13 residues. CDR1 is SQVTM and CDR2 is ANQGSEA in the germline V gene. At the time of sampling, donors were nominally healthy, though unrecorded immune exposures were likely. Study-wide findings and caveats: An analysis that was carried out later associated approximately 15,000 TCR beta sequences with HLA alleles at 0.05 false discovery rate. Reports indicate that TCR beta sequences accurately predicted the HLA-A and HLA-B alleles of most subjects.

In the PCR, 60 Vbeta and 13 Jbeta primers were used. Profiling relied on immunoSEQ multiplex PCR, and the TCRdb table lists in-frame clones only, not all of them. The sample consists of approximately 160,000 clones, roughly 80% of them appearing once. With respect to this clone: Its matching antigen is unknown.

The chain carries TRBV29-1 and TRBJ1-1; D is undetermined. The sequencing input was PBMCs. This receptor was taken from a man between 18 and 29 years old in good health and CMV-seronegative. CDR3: CSVGNSGNTEAFF. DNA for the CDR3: TGCAGCGTTGGGAACTCAGGGAACACTGAAGCTTTCTTT.